Listed below are T cell receptor beta chains from one sample, sequenced in a study of blood T cells in healthy people across ages. TCRdb fed the 5' RACE reads into MiXCR, producing one record per CDR3 protein. The table includes fewer than 950,000 distinct CDR3 sequences, roughly 50% detected once. Source material: blood. These receptors were collected from a man at least 80 years old in good health. Each CDR3 is given with its conserved first and last residue.

j_call v_call cdr3_aa
TRBJ2-6 TRBV25-1 CASSEFSGAGANVLTF
TRBJ2-7 TRBV10-3 CAIKRLAGVDEQYF
TRBJ2-1 TRBV21-1 CASKDPHPHEQFF
TRBJ2-1 TRBV30 CAWSGTGGSYNEQFF
TRBJ2-3 TRBV7-9 CASSRGLSGDSTDTQYF
TRBJ2-1 TRBV5-1 CASSYLVRDEQFF
TRBJ2-1 TRBV7-3 CASSFDPLGEQFF
TRBJ1-2 TRBV12-3/TRBV12-4 CASRDRFYGYTF
TRBJ1-5 TRBV6-2/TRBV6-3 CASRLDNGSNQPQHF
TRBJ2-1 TRBV12-3/TRBV12-4 CASSPNIAASYNEQFF
TRBJ2-4 TRBV18 CASSPPETQNIQYF
TRBJ2-1 TRBV20-1 CSARGLGSYNEQFF
TRBJ2-7 TRBV27 CASSPSGVPYEQYF
TRBJ2-4 TRBV12-3/TRBV12-4 CASRGTVKYF
TRBJ2-7 TRBV6-5 CASSPLAGRAYEQYF
TRBJ2-7 TRBV27 CASSPPDREEYF
TRBJ2-3 TRBV6-6 CASSQLSGDAYF
TRBJ2-7 TRBV4-1 CASSHPGQGASYEQYF
TRBJ2-1 TRBV20-1 CSADPAETSIAGEQFF
TRBJ2-3 TRBV6-5 CASSYSPQENTQYF
TRBJ2-7 TRBV2 CASRTGVADEQYF
TRBJ2-7 TRBV5-6 CASSWGKNEQYF
TRBJ2-3 TRBV6-1 CASSDKLAADTQYF
TRBJ2-7 TRBV19 CASTQSEVSDEQYF
TRBJ1-1 TRBV6-5 CASTTAGTKTEAFF
NA TRBV3-1 CASSQDLRTGETQYF
TRBJ2-5 TRBV3-1 CASSQGEGAGYF
TRBJ2-1 TRBV3-1 CASSAPVGGEQFF
TRBJ1-2 TRBV29-1 CSVEGPGYTF
TRBJ2-7 TRBV5-1 CASSLDQGGPYEQYF
TRBJ2-1 TRBV7-9 CASSLRGRAGDEQFF
TRBJ2-7 TRBV20-1 CSASASGRASYEQYF
TRBJ2-5 TRBV7-2 CASSLDVLEQYF
TRBJ2-3 TRBV6-2/TRBV6-3 CASSYFGPSESRYAYF
TRBJ2-7 TRBV9 CASSVSGRDNAQYF
TRBJ2-7 TRBV20-1 CSGRLATTSYEQYF
TRBJ1-5 TRBV7-9 CASSLVSGGRNQPQHF
TRBJ2-1 TRBV6-5 CASSYVQSGVGEQFF
TRBJ2-7 TRBV12-3/TRBV12-4 CASSYRTGGEQYF
TRBJ2-3 TRBV5-1 CASSYRGDPTDTQYF
TRBJ2-1 TRBV10-3 CAIRRDGSSYNEQFF
TRBJ2-2 TRBV29-1 CSVEDRGRGRTGELFF
TRBJ2-7 TRBV4-2 CASSQASENGYEQYF
TRBJ1-6 TRBV12-3/TRBV12-4 CASSLGASGQGYSPLHF
TRBJ2-3 TRBV12-3/TRBV12-4 CASSFALTVAYF
TRBJ2-3 TRBV29-1 CSVGTSRDTQYF
TRBJ2-1 TRBV20-1 CSARDGTSGSYEQFF
TRBJ2-5 TRBV5-6 CASSLVGLAIGKETQYF
TRBJ2-3 TRBV20-1 CSARAGQGWGDTQYF
TRBJ2-7 TRBV7-9 CASSSGTGRSYEQYF
TRBJ2-3 TRBV6-5 CASSLQLRSTDTQYF
TRBJ1-2 TRBV5-1 CASSPQLGYGYTF
TRBJ2-1 TRBV7-2 CASSLGPARNKEQFF
NA TRBV29-1 CSVVQGTNNEQYF